This TCR beta chain was identified during a study of cytomegalovirus exposure and HLA in healthy donors. Study-level points and caveats: Previous analysis showed most TCR beta V segments were productive about 90% or about 30% of the time. The CMV antigen specificity of a few CMV-associated chains was confirmed through in vitro analysis.

This CDR3 is built from 11 residues. V was cut by 6 bases and J by 3 bases, with 8 bases left in between. Germline V CDR1 and CDR2: SQVTM, ANQGSEA. The PCR ran on 60 Vbeta and 13 Jbeta primers. Repertoires were generated with immunoSEQ multiplex PCR, while TCRdb's copy carries only in-frame clones and drops some. Of fewer than 110,000 clones listed, 65% to 80% are singletons. Only a few counts were recorded for this clone. The antigen is not known. Nominally healthy donors were sampled, though unrecorded immune exposures were likely. The receptor's source is a woman aged 18-35 years in good health and CMV-seropositive. Material for sequencing was PBMCs. This chain uses TRBV29-1 with TRBJ1-1; D is unclear. This CDR3 is CSVELYTEAFF. The CDR3 bases are TGCAGCGTAGAGCTTTACACTGAAGCTTTCTTT.